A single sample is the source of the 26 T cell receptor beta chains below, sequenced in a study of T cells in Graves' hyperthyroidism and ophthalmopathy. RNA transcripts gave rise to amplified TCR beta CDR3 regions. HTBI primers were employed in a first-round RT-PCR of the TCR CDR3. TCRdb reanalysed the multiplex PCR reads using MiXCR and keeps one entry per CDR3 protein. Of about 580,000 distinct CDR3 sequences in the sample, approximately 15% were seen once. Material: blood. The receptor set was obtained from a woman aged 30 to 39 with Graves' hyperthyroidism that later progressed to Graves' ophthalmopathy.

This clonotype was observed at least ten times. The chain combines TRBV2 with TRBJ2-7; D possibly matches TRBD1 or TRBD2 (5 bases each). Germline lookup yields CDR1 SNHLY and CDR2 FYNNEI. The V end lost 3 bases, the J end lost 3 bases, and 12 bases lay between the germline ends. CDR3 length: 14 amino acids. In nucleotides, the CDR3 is TGTGCCAGCAGTGATGAGGGGCAGGTCTACGAGCAGTACTTC. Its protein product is CASSDEGQVYEQYF.

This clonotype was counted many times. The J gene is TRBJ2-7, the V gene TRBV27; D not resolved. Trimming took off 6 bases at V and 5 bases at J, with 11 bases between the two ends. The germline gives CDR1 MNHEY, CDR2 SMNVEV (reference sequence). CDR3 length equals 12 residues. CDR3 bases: TGTGCCAGCAGGGGTCCTGGCCACGAGCAGTACTTC. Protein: CASRGPGHEQYF.

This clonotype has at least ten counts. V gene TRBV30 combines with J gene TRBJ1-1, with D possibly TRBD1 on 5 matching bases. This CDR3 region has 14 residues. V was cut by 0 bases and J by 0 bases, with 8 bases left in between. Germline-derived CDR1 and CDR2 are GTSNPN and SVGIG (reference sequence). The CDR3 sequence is CAWSVAGLNTEAFF. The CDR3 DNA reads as TGTGCCTGGAGTGTAGCAGGGTTGAACACTGAAGCTTTCTTT.

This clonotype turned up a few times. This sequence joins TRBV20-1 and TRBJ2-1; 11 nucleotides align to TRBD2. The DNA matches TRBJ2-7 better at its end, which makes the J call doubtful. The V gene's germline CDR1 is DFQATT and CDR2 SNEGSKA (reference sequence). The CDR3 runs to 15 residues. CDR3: CSAAAGTSGNNEQYF. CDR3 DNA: TGCAGTGCGGCAGCCGGGACTAGCGGAAACAATGAGCAGTACTTC.

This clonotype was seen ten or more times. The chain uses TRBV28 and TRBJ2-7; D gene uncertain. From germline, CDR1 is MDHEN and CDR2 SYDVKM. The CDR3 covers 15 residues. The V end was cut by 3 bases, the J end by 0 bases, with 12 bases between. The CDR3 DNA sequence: TGTGCCAGCAGTTTTCGTCCGGAGAGCTCCTACGAGCAGTACTTC. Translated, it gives CASSFRPESSYEQYF.

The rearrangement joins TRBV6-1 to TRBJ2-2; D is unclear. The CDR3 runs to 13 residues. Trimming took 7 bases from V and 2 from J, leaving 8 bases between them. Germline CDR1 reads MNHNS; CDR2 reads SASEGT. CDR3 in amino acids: CASIASNTGELFF. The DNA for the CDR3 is TGTGCCAGCATCGCTAGTAACACCGGGGAGCTGTTTTTT.

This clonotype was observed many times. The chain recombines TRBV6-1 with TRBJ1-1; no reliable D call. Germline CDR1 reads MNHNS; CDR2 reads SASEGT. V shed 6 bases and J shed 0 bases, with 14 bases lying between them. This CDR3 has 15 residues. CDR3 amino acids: CASRPAYALNTEAFF. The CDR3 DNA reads TGTGCCAGCAGGCCGGCGTATGCCTTGAACACTGAAGCTTTCTTT.

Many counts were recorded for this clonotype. This CDR3 is CASSLNRLPYYGYTF. In nucleotides, the CDR3 is TGTGCCAGCAGTTTAAACCGTCTACCATACTATGGCTACACCTTC. This chain joins TRBV28 and TRBJ1-2; D is undetermined. This CDR3 is 15 amino acids long. Germline lookup yields CDR1 MDHEN and CDR2 SYDVKM. Trimming left V 2 bases short and J 3 bases short, with 13 bases between.

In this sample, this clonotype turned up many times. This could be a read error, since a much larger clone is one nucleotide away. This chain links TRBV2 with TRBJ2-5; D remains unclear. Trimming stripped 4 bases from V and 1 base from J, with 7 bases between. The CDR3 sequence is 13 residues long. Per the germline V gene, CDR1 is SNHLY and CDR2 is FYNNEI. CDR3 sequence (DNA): TGTGCCAGCAGTGTGGACGCCCAAGAGACCCAGTACTTC. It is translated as CASSVDAQETQYF.

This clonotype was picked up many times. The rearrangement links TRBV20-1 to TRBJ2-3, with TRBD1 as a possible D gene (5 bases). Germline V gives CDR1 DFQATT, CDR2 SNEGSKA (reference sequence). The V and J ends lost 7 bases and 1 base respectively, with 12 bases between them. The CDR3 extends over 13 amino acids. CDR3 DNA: TGCAGTGGCGTGATACAGGGCACAGATACGCAGTATTTT. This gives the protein CSGVIQGTDTQYF.

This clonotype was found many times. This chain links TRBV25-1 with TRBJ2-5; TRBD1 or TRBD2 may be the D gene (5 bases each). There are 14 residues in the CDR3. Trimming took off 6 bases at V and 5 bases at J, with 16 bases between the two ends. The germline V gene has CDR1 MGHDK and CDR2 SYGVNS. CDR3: CASSDPQGRETQYF. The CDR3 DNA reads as TGTGCCAGCAGCGACCCCCAGGGACGGGAGACCCAGTACTTC.

The CDR3 spells CASSGQGIAFGDTQYF. Written as DNA, the CDR3 is TGTGCCAGCAGTGGACAGGGCATTGCCTTCGGTGATACGCAGTATTTT. The V call is TRBV2, the J call TRBJ2-3, with TRBD1 matching over 7 bases. Losses at the gene ends were 4 bases for V and 6 bases for J; bases not matched to a gene: 13. The germline V gene encodes CDR1 SNHLY and CDR2 FYNNEI. CDR3 length equals 16 residues.

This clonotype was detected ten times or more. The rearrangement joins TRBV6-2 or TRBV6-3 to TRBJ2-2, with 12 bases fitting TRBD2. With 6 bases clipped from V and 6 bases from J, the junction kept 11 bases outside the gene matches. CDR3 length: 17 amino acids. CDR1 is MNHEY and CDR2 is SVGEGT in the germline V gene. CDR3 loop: CASRRTKTSGSPGELFF. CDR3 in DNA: TGTGCCAGCAGACGAACAAAGACTAGCGGGAGCCCCGGGGAGCTGTTTTTT.

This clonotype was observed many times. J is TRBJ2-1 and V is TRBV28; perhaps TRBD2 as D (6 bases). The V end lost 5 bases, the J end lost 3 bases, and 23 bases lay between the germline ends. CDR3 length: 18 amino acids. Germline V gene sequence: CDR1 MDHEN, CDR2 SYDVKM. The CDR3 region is CASSPKGSWSGYYNEQFF. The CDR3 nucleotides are TGTGCCAGCAGTCCCAAGGGGTCGTGGAGCGGGTACTACAATGAGCAGTTCTTC.

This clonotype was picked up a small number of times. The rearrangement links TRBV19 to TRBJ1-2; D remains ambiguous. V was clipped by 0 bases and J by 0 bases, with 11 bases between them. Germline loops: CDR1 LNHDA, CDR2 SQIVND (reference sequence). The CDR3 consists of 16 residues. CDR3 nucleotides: TGTGCCAGTAGTATAGATTACGCGGAAGCTAACTATGGCTACACCTTC. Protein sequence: CASSIDYAEANYGYTF.

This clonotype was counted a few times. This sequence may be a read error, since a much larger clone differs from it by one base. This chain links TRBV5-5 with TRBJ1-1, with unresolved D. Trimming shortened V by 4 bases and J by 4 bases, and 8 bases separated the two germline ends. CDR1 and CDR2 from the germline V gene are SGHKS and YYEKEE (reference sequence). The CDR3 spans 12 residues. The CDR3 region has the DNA TGTGCCAGCAGCCCCATGGGCACTGAAGCTTTCTTT. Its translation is CASSPMGTEAFF.

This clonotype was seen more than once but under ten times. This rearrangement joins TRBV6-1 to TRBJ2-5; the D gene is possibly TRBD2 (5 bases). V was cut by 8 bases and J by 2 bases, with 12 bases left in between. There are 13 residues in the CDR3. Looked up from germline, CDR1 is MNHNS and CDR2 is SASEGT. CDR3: CASSLEWQETQYF. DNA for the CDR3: TGTGCCAGCTCACTAGAGTGGCAAGAGACCCAGTACTTC.

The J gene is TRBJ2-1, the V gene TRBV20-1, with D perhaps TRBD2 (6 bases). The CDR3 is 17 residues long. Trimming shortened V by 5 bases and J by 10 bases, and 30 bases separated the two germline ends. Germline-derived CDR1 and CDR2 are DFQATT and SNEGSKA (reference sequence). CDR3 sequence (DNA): TGCAGTGCTTTCGCCCCCCTCGGGGGTGGTCGGGCCAAGGAGCAGTTCTTC. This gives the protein CSAFAPLGGGRAKEQFF.

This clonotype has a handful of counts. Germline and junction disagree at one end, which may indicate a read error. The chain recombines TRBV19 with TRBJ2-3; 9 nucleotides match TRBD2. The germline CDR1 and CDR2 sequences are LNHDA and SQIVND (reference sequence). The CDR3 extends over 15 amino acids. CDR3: CASRTSGLHTDTQYF. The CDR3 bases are TGTGCCAGTAGAACTAGCGGGCTCCACACAGACACGCAGTATTTT.

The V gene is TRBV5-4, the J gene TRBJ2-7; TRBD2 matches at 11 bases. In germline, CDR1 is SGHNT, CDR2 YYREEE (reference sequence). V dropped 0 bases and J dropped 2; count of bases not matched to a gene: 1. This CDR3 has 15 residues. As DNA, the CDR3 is TGTGCCAGCAGCTTGGGTAGCGGGAGGGCCTACGAGCAGTACTTC. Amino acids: CASSLGSGRAYEQYF. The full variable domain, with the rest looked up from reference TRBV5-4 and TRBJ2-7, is ETGVTQSPTHLIKTRGQQVTLRCSSQSGHNTVSWYQQALGQGPQFIFQYYREEENGRGNFPPRFSGLQFPNYSSELNVNALELDDSALYLCASSLGSGRAYEQYFGPGTRLTVT.

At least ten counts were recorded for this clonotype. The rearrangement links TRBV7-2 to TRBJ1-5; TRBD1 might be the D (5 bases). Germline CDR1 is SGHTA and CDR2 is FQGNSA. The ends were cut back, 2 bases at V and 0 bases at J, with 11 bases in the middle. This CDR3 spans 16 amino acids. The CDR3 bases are TGTGCCAGCAGCTTATGGGGGACGAATAGCAATCAGCCCCAGCATTTT. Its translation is CASSLWGTNSNQPQHF.

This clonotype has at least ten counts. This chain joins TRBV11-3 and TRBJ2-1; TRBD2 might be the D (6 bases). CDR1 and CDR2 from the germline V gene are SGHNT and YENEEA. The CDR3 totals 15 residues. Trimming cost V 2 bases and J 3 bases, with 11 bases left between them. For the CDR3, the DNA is TGTGCCAGCAGCTTAAGGCTAGCGAGCTACAATGAGCAGTTCTTC. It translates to CASSLRLASYNEQFF.

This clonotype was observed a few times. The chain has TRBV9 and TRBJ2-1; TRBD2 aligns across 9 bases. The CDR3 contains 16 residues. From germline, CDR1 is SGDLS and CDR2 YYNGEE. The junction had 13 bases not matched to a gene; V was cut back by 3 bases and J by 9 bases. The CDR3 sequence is CASSALAGENTSEQFF. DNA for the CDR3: TGTGCCAGCAGCGCATTAGCGGGAGAGAACACAAGTGAGCAGTTCTTC.

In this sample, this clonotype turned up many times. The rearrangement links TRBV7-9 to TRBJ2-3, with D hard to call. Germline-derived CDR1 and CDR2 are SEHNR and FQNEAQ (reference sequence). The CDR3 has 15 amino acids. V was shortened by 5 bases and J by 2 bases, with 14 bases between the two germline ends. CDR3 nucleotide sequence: TGTGCCAGCAGCCCAAAGGGCCGTCACACAGATACGCAGTATTTT. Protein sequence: CASSPKGRHTDTQYF.

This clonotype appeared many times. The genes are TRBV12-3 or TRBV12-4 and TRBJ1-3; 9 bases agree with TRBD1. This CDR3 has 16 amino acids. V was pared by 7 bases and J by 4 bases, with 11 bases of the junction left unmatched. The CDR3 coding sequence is TGTGCCAGCACCCGATCGAGGACAGGGGTAGGAAACACCATATATTTT. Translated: CASTRSRTGVGNTIYF.

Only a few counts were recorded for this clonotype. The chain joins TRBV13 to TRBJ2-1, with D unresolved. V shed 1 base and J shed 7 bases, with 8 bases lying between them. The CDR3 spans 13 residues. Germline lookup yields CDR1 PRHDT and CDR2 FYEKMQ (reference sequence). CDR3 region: CASSLDGVNEQFF. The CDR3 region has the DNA TGTGCCAGCAGCTTAGATGGGGTTAATGAGCAGTTCTTC.